The 6 T cell receptor beta chains listed next were all sequenced from one sample in a study of vaccination and CD4 T cells after COVID-19. Their antigens remain unidentified. Treatment specified: approximately nine-day PBMC culture with coronavirus spike peptide pools or control peptides (ViraFEST assay). Sequence data for DNA of cultured CD4+ T cells were generated by the Oncomine TCR Beta short-read assay. TCRdb independently ran MiXCR on the PCR reads; one entry per CDR3 protein. The sample includes approximately 12,000 distinct CDR3 sequences, 45% to 65% of them seen just once. The specimen sequenced was CD4+ T cells from blood, cultured in vitro. These receptors originate from a human donor who had recovered from COVID-19.

V gene TRBV25-1 combines with J gene TRBJ1-2; 9 positions match TRBD1. Looked up from germline, CDR1 is MGHDK and CDR2 is SYGVNS. The ends lost 6 bases at V and 8 bases at J; junction bases unmatched: 16. The CDR3 has 16 residues. In nucleotides, the CDR3 is TGTGCCAGCAGGGAAACCCTAACAGGGGGCGCGGGAGGCTACACCTTC. It codes for CASRETLTGGAGGYTF.

The chain employs TRBV2 and TRBJ1-5; D remains ambiguous. This CDR3 has 12 residues. V shed 4 bases and J shed 3 bases, with 4 bases lying between them. The germline V gene has CDR1 SNHLY and CDR2 FYNNEI. The CDR3 sequence is CASSGVNQPQHF. CDR3 nucleotide sequence: TGTGCCAGCAGTGGGGTCAATCAGCCCCAGCATTTT.

Written as DNA, the CDR3 is TGCAGCGTTGGGAGGGGCCAAGAGACCCAGTACTTC. It yields the protein CSVGRGQETQYF. The chain recombines TRBV29-1 with TRBJ2-5, with D possibly matching TRBD2 (6 bases). With 4 bases removed from V and 1 base from J, the gap between germline ends came to 7 bases. Germline CDR1 SQVTM, CDR2 ANQGSEA. This CDR3 is 12 amino acids long.

The V and J genes are TRBV5-1 and TRBJ1-4, with TRBD1 as a possible D gene (5 bases). The CDR3 sequence is 14 residues long. V shed 2 bases and J shed 5 bases, with 10 bases lying between them. Germline V gene lookup returns CDR1 SGHRS and CDR2 YFSETQ. DNA for the CDR3: TGCGCCAGCAGCTTCGGACACGGAAATGAAAAACTGTTTTTT. Translating gives CASSFGHGNEKLFF.

The V call is TRBV29-1, the J call TRBJ2-7; D is ambiguous. The CDR3 is 15 residues long. Germline CDR1 is SQVTM and CDR2 is ANQGSEA. V was trimmed by 7 bases and J by 1 base, leaving 20 bases between them. The CDR3 loop reads CSATDDGQNSYEQYF. The CDR3 coding sequence is TGCAGCGCCACTGACGATGGGCAGAATTCCTACGAGCAGTACTTC.

The DNA for the CDR3 is TGTGCCAGCAGCTTGGGCCAGGGTGAAGCTTTCTTT. Protein: CASSLGQGEAFF. The chain has TRBV5-6 and TRBJ1-1, with D possibly TRBD1 on 5 matching bases. The CDR3 totals 12 residues. Germline lookup yields CDR1 SGHDT and CDR2 YYEEEE. Trimming removed 0 bases at V and 7 bases at J, with 7 bases between.